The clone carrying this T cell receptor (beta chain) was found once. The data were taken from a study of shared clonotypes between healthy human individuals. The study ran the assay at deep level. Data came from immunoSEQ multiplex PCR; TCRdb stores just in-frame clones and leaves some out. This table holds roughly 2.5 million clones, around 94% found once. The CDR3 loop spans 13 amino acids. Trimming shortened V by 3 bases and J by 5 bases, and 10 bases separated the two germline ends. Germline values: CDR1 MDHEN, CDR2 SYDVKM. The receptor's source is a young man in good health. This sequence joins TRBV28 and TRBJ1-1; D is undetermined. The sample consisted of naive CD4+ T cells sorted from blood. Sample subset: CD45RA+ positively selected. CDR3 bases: TGTGCCAGCAGTTTTGGGGTTAGAACTGAAGCTTTCTTT. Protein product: CASSFGVRTEAFF. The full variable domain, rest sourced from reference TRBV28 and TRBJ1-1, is DVKVTQSSRYLVKRTGEKVFLECVQDMDHENMFWYRQDPGLGLRLIYFSYDVKMKEKGDIPEGYSVSREKKERFSLILESASTNQTSMYLCASSFGVRTEAFFGQGTRLTVV.